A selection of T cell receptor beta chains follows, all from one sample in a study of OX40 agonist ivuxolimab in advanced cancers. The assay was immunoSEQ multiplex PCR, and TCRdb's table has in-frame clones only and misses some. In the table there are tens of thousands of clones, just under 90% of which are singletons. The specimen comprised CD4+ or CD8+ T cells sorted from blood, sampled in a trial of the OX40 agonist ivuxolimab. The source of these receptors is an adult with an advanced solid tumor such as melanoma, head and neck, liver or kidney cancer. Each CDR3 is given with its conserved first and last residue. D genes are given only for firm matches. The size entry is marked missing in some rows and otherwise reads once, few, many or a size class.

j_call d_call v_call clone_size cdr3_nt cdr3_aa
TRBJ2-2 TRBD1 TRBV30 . TGTGCCTACTTGGACAGGGGGGCCGGGGAACTGTTTTTT CAYLDRGAGELFF
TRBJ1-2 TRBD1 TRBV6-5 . TGTGCCAGCAGGCCCGACAGGGGCCAATCCTATGGCTACACCTTC CASRPDRGQSYGYTF
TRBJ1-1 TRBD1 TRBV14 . TGTGCCAGCAGCCAAGCCAAAACAGGGGAGAGGGGTGAAGCTTTCTTT CASSQAKTGERGEAFF
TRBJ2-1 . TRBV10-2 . TGCGCCAGCAGGGGCGGGTTAAGAGGGTACAATGAGCAGTTCTTC CASRGGLRGYNEQFF
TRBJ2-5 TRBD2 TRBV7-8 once TGTGCCAGCAGCTTAAGGATAGCGGGAGGGCAAGAGACCCAGTACTTC CASSLRIAGGQETQYF
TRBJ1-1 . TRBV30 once TGTGCCTGGAGTAATTGGCAAACAGGCATAGATCCCGCAGCTTTCTTT CAWSNWQTGIDPAAFF
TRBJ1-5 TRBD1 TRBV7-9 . TGTGCCAGCAGCCCGGGACAGGGGGACAATCAGCCCCAGCATTTT CASSPGQGDNQPQHF
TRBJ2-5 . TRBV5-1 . TGCGCCAGCAGCCCCGGTGCAGGGTGGGAGACCCAGTACTTC CASSPGAGWETQYF
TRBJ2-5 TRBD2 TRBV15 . TGTGCCACCAGCAGATGGGGGGGAGACCAAGAGACCCAGTACTTC CATSRWGGDQETQYF
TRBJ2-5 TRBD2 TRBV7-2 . TGTGCCAGCAGCCCTGGGCGGGGGGAGACCCAGTACTTC CASSPGRGETQYF
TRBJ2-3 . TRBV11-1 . TGTGCCAGCACCCAAGGAGGAAACGCAGGCGGTAGGCAGTATTTT CASTQGGNAGGRQYF
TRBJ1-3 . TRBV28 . TGTGCCAGCAGTTTAAGGGGGGCCGCTGGAAACACCATATATTTT CASSLRGAAGNTIYF
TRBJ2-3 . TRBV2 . TGTGCCAGCAGTCCCCAGGGGAGCACAGATACGCAGTATTTT CASSPQGSTDTQYF
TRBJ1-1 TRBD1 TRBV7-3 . TGTGCCAGCAGCCCCGGGACAGGGTTAACTGAAGCTTTCTTT CASSPGTGLTEAFF
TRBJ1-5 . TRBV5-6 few TGTGCCAGCAGCTTGGGGGGGGCTCTTAGCAATCAGCCCCAGCATTTT CASSLGGALSNQPQHF
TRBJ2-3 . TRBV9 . TGTGCCAGCAGCGTTCTGGGGTCTGCGGGTGTAGATACGCAGTATTTT CASSVLGSAGVDTQYF
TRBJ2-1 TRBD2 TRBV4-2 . TGTGCCAGCAGCCAACTAGCGGGGTGGTCCTACAATGAGCAGTTCTTC CASSQLAGWSYNEQFF
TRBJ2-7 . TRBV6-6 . TGTGCCAGCAGTTACTCTTTGGGGAATTACGAGCAGTACTTC CASSYSLGNYEQYF
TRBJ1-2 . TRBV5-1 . TGCGCCAGCAGCGCCCAGGGGTTGGGCTATGGCTACACCTTC CASSAQGLGYGYTF
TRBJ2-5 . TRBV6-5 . TGTGCCAGCAGCTCTAAGTGGAGCGTCCAAGAGACCCAGTACTTC CASSSKWSVQETQYF
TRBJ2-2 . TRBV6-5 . TGTGCCAGCAGATACGGACCAAACACCGGGGAGCTGTTTTTT CASRYGPNTGELFF
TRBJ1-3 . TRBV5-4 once TGTGCCAGCAGCATAAGGGGAAACACCATATATTTT CASSIRGNTIYF
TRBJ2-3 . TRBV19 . TGTGCCAGTACGCCGACTGCAACAGATACGCAGTATTTT CASTPTATDTQYF
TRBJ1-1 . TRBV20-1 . TGCAGTGCTAATACCGGGACACGGGCTTTCTTT CSANTGTRAFF
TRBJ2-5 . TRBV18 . TGTGCCAGCTCACCCGGGGAGACCCAGTACTTC CASSPGETQYF
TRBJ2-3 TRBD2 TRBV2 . TGTGCCAGCTTGCCCAACAACCCGACTAGCCTCACAGATACGCAGTATTTT CASLPNNPTSLTDTQYF
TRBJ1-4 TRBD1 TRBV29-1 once TGCAGCGTGTTACTACAGGGGCATAATGAAAAACTGTTTTTT CSVLLQGHNEKLFF
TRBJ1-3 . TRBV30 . TGTGCCTGGAGTGCGTACCGGGAACAGGGTGGCGGAAACACCATATATTTT CAWSAYREQGGGNTIYF
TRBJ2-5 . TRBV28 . TGTGCCAGCAATGAGGGGGGGGCGAGGGAGACCCAGTACTTC CASNEGGARETQYF
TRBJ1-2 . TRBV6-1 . TGTGCCAGCAGTGAACGGCAAGAACCTACTCGTGGCTATGGCTACACCTTC CASSERQEPTRGYGYTF
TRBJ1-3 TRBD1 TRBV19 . TGTGCCAGTAGTCCCGACAGGGTTTCTGGAAACACCATATATTTT CASSPDRVSGNTIYF
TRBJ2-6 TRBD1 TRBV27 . TGTGCCAGCAGAAAAGACAGGGCTGGGGCCAACGTCCTGACTTTC CASRKDRAGANVLTF
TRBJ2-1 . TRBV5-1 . TGCGCCAGCAGCGACTCTCCGGCTTGGGAGCAGTTCTTC CASSDSPAWEQFF
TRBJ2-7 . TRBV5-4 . TGCGCCAGCAGCCAGCCGGGGACCTACGAGCAGTACTTC CASSQPGTYEQYF
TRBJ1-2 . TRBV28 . TGTGCCAGCAGTTCGGGGAACTCCTATGGCTACACCTTC CASSSGNSYGYTF
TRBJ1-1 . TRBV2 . TGTGCCAGCGGGAGACTGAACACTGAAGCTTTCTTT CASGRLNTEAFF
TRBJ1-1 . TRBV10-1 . TGCGCCAGCAGTGAGGCACTCCCTCCGAGGGGCACTGAAGCTTTCTTT CASSEALPPRGTEAFF
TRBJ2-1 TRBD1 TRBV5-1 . TGCGCCAGCAGGGGACAGGGGGCGCGAGGGGCCTCCTACAATGAGCAGTTCTTC CASRGQGARGASYNEQFF
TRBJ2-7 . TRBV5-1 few TGCGCCAGCAGCTTGGAGGGCGCGTACGAGCAGTACTTC CASSLEGAYEQYF
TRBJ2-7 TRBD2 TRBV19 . TGTGCCAGTAGTATTAGCGGGAGGCAAACGCGACTCGAGCAGTACTTC CASSISGRQTRLEQYF
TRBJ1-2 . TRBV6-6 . TGTGCCAGCAGTTACTCGAGAGGAGGCGGCTACACCTTC CASSYSRGGGYTF
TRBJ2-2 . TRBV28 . TGTGCCAGCAGTTTCCCCAGCACCGGGGAGCTGTTTTTT CASSFPSTGELFF
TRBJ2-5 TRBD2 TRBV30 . TGTGCCTGGAGTGTTAGTTCTAGCGGCCTCACCCAGTACTTC CAWSVSSSGLTQYF
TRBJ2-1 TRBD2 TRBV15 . TGTGCCACCGCCTACGGACTAGCGGGAAGGGGGGGTAGTAATGAGCAGTTCTTC CATAYGLAGRGGSNEQFF
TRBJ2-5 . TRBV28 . TGTGCCAGCACCTGGGGGGACGGAATACAAGAGACCCAGTACTTC CASTWGDGIQETQYF
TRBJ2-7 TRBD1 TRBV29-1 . TGCAGCGCTAGACAGGACAGGGCTTCCTACGAGCAGTACTTC CSARQDRASYEQYF
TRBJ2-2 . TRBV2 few TGTGCCAGCAGTTTGGACACCGGGGAGCTGTTTTTT CASSLDTGELFF
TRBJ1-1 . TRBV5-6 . TGTGCCAGCAGCTTGATGAGGGACTGGGACACTGAAGCTTTCTTT CASSLMRDWDTEAFF
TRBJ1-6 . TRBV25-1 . TGTGCCAGTGCTCTCGGGACAAATAATTCACCCCTCCACTTT CASALGTNNSPLHF
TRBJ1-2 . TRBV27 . TGTGCCAGCAGTCCAGGGGTGACAGCGGCCTATGGCTACACCTTC CASSPGVTAAYGYTF
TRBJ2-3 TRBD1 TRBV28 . TGTGCCAGCAGTTTACCCGGACAGGGAAGCACAGATACGCAGTATTTT CASSLPGQGSTDTQYF
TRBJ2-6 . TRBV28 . TGTGCCAGCAGTTCTTATAGGGTCCGGGGGGCCAACGTCCTGACTTTC CASSSYRVRGANVLTF